This T cell receptor (beta chain) appears in the sequencing data of a study of cytomegalovirus exposure and HLA in healthy donors. Participants comprised healthy donors of bone marrow. 60 Vbeta and 13 Jbeta primers were used in PCR. The assay was immunoSEQ multiplex PCR, and TCRdb's table has in-frame clones only and misses some. In the table there are fewer than 250,000 clones, roughly 80% of which are singletons. The CDR3 is made up of 16 amino acids. Trimming removed 5 bases from V and 7 bases from J; junction bases left unmatched: 6. From germline, CDR1 is SGHTA and CDR2 FQGNSA. This sequence joins TRBV7-2 and TRBJ2-1; 15 bases fit TRBD2. What was sequenced was PBMCs. The receptor comes from a man between 40 and 49 years old in good health and CMV-seropositive. The CDR3 DNA reads as TGTGCCAGCAGCCAAGGACTAGCGGGAGGGCTGAATGAGCAGTTCTTC. This gives the protein CASSQGLAGGLNEQFF.